This T cell receptor (beta chain) came from a study of T cell repertoires in ileal Crohn's disease. The wider study: Every patient was operated on for stricturing (roughly 61%) or penetrating (39%) complications.

V was clipped by 6 bases and J by 8 bases, with 14 bases between them. CDR1 is KGHSH, CDR2 LQKENI, per germline. The CDR3 length is 13 residues. Around 490 nanograms of biopsy DNA per sample underwent TCRB immunosequencing. Assay used: immunoSEQ multiplex PCR; TCRdb lists only in-frame clones, some missing. There are fewer than 20,000 clones in the sample; 60% occur only once, and under 7.5% lies in the top ten. The chain uses TRBV18 and TRBJ1-3; D uncertain. The origin of this receptor is an adult with Crohn's disease. Sequenced: ileal tissue. CDR3 amino acids: CASSPGSGDTIYF. Here the CDR3 DNA reads TGTGCCAGCTCGCCAGGATCCGGAGACACCATATATTTT.